Below are 6 T cell receptor beta chains sequenced from a single sample in a study of shared clonotypes between healthy human individuals. Generated by immunoSEQ multiplex PCR, the TCRdb table keeps only in-frame clones and is missing some. The repertoire includes about a million clones, 70% to 85% of them detected once, and almost 0.9% sits in the top ten. The sample taken for sequencing was memory CD4+ T cells from PBMCs. As for subset: CD45RA-negative fraction. Every receptor here comes from a man younger than 35 in good health. Some clones in this sample may be carry-over from other donors' samples.

Ten or more counts support this clone. V usage is TRBV30 and J usage is TRBJ2-5; TRBD2 aligns across 7 bases. The germline CDR1 and CDR2 sequences are GTSNPN and SVGIG (reference sequence). J gave up 2 bases and V 4 bases, and 4 bases lay outside the gene matches. This CDR3 comprises 13 residues. CDR3 bases: TGTGCCTGGACGGGGGGACGACAAGAGACCCAGTACTTC. Protein product: CAWTGGRQETQYF.

The rearrangement uses TRBV9 and TRBJ2-3, with no clear D. Per germline, CDR1 SGDLS and CDR2 YYNGEE. The CDR3 length is 14 residues. With 3 bases removed from V and 5 bases from J, the gap between germline ends came to 13 bases. The chain's CDR3 is CASSDIGVGDTQYF. CDR3 DNA sequence: TGTGCCAGCAGCGACATTGGCGTTGGAGATACGCAGTATTTT. The variable domain in full, with the rest retrieved from reference TRBV9 and TRBJ2-3, is DSGVTQTPKHLITATGQRVTLRCSPRSGDLSVYWYQQSLDQGLQFLIQYYNGEERAKGNILERFSAQQFPDLHSELNLSSLELGDSALYFCASSDIGVGDTQYFGPGTRLTVL.

Ten or more counts support this clone. This rearrangement joins TRBV5-1 to TRBJ2-7; 12 bases match TRBD2. The J segment lost 3 bases and the V segment lost 3 bases, leaving 4 bases of the junction unmatched. Germline CDR1 SGHRS, CDR2 YFSETQ. This CDR3 region has 15 residues. The CDR3 spells CASSSRTSGIYEQYF. Here the CDR3 DNA reads TGCGCCAGCAGCTCGCGGACTAGCGGGATCTACGAGCAGTACTTC.

The V call is TRBV7-9, the J call TRBJ1-2; D unresolved. This CDR3 contains 18 residues. The germline V and J ends were trimmed by 3 bases and 4 bases, with 24 bases remaining between them. Germline CDR1 is SEHNR and CDR2 is FQNEAQ (reference sequence). In DNA, the CDR3 is TGTGCCAGCAGCTTTCCCAAGGCAGAAGGAGGAATCTTCTATGGCTACACCTTC. Amino acids: CASSFPKAEGGIFYGYTF.

The V call is TRBV5-1, the J call TRBJ2-5; the D gene is possibly TRBD1 (6 bases). There are 14 residues in the CDR3. The germline CDR1 and CDR2 sequences are SGHRS and YFSETQ. V lost 7 bases to trimming and J lost 5 bases, with 18 bases between them. CDR3: CASHDRSGSETQYF. In DNA form, the CDR3 reads TGCGCCAGCCACGACAGGTCAGGCTCGGAGACCCAGTACTTC.

This clone was detected only a few times. The chain employs TRBV29-1 and TRBJ1-5, with 7 bases lining up with TRBD1. The V segment lost 7 bases and the J segment 7 bases; nucleotides outside the gene matches: 7. The CDR3 runs to 12 residues. Germline V CDR1 and CDR2: SQVTM, ANQGSEA. In nucleotides, the CDR3 is TGCAGCGCCAGGACAGGTGACCAGCCCCAGCATTTT. Amino acids: CSARTGDQPQHF.